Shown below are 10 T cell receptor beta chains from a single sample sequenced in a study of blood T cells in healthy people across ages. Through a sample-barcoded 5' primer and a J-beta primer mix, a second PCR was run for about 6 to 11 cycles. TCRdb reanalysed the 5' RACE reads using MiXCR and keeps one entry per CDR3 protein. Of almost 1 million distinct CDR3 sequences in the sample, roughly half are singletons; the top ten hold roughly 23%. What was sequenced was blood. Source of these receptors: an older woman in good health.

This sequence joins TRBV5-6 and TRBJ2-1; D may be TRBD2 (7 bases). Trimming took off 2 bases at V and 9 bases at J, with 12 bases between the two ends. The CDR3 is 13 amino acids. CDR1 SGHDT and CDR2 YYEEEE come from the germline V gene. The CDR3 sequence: CASSFVRGGEQFF. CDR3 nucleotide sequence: TGTGCCAGCAGCTTCGTAAGGGGGGGTGAGCAGTTCTTC.

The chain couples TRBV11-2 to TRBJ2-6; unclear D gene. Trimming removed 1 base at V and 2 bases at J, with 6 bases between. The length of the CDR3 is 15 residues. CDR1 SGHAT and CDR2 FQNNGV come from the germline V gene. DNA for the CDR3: TGTGCCAGCAGCTTAGCGTCAGCTGGGGCCAACGTCCTGACTTTC. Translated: CASSLASAGANVLTF.

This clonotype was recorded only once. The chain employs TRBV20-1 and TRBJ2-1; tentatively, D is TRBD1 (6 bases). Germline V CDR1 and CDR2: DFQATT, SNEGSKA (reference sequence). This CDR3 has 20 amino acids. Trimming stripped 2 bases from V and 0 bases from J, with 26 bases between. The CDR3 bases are TGCAGTGCTAGACAAACTCTAGCCCTCAGGGTGGGGGCCTCCTACAATGAGCAGTTCTTC. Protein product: CSARQTLALRVGASYNEQFF.

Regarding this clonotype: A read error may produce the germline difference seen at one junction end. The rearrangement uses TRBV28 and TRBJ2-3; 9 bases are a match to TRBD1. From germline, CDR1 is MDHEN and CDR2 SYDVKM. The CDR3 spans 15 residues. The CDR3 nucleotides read TGTGCCGGCAGAAACAGGGACAGGGTTACAGATACGCAGTATTTT. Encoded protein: CAGRNRDRVTDTQYF.

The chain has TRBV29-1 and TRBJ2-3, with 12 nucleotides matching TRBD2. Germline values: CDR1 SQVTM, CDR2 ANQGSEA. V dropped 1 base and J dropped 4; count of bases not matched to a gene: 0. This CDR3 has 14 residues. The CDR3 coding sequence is TGCAGCGTTGAAGCTAGCGGGAGGGCAGATACGCAGTATTTT. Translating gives CSVEASGRADTQYF.

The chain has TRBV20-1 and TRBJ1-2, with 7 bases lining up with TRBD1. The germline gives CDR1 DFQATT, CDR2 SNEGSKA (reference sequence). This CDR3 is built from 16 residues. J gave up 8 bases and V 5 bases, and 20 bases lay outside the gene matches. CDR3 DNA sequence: TGCAGTGCTGACGCATCGACCTCTCGGGACAGCGGGGGCTACACCTTC. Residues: CSADASTSRDSGGYTF.

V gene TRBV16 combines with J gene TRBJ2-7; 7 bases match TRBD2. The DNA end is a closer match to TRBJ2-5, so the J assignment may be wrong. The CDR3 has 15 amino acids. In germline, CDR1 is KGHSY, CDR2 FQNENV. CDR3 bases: TGTGCCAGCAGCCAGGATCGGGAGGTTCGGGAGACCCAGTACTTC. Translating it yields CASSQDREVRETQYF.

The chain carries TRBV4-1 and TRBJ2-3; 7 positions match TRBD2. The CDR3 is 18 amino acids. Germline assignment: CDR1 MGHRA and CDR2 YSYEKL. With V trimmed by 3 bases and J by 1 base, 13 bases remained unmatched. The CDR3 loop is CASSHLADHRRGTDTQYF. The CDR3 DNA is TGCGCCAGCAGCCATCTAGCGGACCACAGGAGGGGCACAGATACGCAGTATTTT.

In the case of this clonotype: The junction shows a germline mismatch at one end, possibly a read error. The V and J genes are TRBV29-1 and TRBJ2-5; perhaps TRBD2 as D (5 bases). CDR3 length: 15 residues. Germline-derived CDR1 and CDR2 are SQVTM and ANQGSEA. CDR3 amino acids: CSVESGVGFQETQYF. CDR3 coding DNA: TGTAGCGTTGAATCTGGGGTGGGGTTCCAAGAGACCCAGTACTTC.

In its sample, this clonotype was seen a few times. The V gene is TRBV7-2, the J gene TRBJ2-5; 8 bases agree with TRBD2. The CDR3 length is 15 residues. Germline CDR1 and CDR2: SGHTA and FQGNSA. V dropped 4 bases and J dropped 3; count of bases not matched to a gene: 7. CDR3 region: CASSWAGAGEETQYF. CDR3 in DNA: TGTGCCAGCAGCTGGGCGGGAGCGGGAGAAGAGACCCAGTACTTC.